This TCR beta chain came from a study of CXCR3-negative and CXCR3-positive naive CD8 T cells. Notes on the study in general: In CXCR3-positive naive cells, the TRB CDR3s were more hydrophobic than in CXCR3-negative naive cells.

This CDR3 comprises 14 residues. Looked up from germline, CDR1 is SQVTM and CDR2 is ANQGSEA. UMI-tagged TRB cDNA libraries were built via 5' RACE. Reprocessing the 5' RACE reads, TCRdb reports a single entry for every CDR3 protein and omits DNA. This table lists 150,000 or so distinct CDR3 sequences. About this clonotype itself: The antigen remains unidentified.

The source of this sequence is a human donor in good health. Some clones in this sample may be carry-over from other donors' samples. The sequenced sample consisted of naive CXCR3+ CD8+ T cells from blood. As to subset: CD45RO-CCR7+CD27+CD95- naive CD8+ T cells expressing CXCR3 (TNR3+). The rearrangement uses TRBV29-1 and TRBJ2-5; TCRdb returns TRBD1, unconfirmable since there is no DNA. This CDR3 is CSVEERDRLETQYF.